One sample yielded the 31 T cell receptor beta chains listed below, sequenced in a study of blood T cell repertoires in COVID-19. Profiled with immunoSEQ multiplex PCR; TCRdb holds only in-frame clones, not every one. The sample has around 160,000 clones; 86% are singletons. The sequenced sample consisted of peripheral blood. These receptors were taken from a man between 60 and 75 years old with acute or convalescent COVID-19.

The chain joins TRBV28 to TRBJ1-2; 9 bases align to TRBD1. Trimming at V came to 4 bases and at J to 4 bases, leaving 7 bases not matched to a gene. CDR1 and CDR2 (germline): MDHEN, SYDVKM. CDR3 length: 15 residues. The CDR3 here is CASSSPGQGGYGYTF. As DNA, the CDR3 is TGTGCCAGCAGTTCGCCGGGACAGGGAGGCTATGGCTACACCTTC.

The chain carries TRBV24-1 and TRBJ2-5; no firm D call. Germline values: CDR1 KGHDR, CDR2 SFDVKD. The CDR3 loop spans 12 amino acids. The ends were cut back, 3 bases at V and 1 base at J, with 2 bases in the middle. In DNA, the CDR3 is TGTGCCACCAGTGATCGCCAAGAGACCCAGTACTTC. As protein: CATSDRQETQYF.

The J gene is TRBJ1-1, the V gene TRBV5-1; tentatively, D is TRBD1 (6 bases). The germline gives CDR1 SGHRS, CDR2 YFSETQ. V dropped 0 bases and J dropped 10 bases, with 19 bases sitting between them. This CDR3 comprises 15 residues. The CDR3 spells CASSLAGGTQQGAFF. CDR3 DNA: TGCGCCAGCAGCTTGGCCGGGGGGACACAACAGGGAGCTTTCTTT.

The chain combines TRBV11-3 with TRBJ2-2; 7 positions agree with TRBD2. With V trimmed by 3 bases and J by 6 bases, 1 base remained unmatched. CDR3 size: 13 residues. Germline V gives CDR1 SGHNT, CDR2 YENEEA. CDR3: CASSFGGAGELFF. CDR3 nucleotide sequence: TGTGCCAGCAGCTTTGGGGGGGCCGGGGAGCTGTTTTTT.

The CDR3 region is CASRAQRDGELFF. Written as DNA, the CDR3 is TGTGCCAGCAGGGCCCAACGGGACGGGGAGCTGTTTTTT. This chain links TRBV2 with TRBJ2-2; possible D gene TRBD2, 5 bases. Germline V gives CDR1 SNHLY, CDR2 FYNNEI. The CDR3 length is 13 residues. With 6 bases removed from V and 7 bases from J, the gap between germline ends came to 12 bases.

V gene TRBV6-4 combines with J gene TRBJ1-2; possible D gene TRBD1, 5 bases. The CDR3 runs 13 residues. Germline V gene sequence: CDR1 MRHNA, CDR2 SNTAGT. V was pared by 3 bases and J by 7 bases, with 12 bases between. For the CDR3, the DNA is TGTGCCAGCAGTGAGGAGGGGCGCGGTGGCTACACCTTC. It is translated as CASSEEGRGGYTF.

For the CDR3, the DNA is TGTGCCAGCAGCTACACACCGGGACAGTGGAACACTGAAGCTTTCTTT. Residues: CASSYTPGQWNTEAFF. The chain employs TRBV2 and TRBJ1-1, with 7 bases that match TRBD1. V shed 6 bases, J shed 1 base, and the junction held 11 bases outside the gene matches. This CDR3 has 16 residues. The germline CDR1 and CDR2 sequences are SNHLY and FYNNEI.

The chain combines TRBV5-1 with TRBJ2-1; 13 bases align to TRBD2. Germline V gene lookup returns CDR1 SGHRS and CDR2 YFSETQ. The J segment lost 9 bases and the V segment lost 4 bases, leaving 10 bases of the junction unmatched. This CDR3 spans 16 amino acids. In DNA, the CDR3 is TGCGCCAGCAGCCCGAGCGGACTAGCGGGAGACAGTGAGCAGTTCTTC. This translates into CASSPSGLAGDSEQFF.

V gene TRBV5-1 combines with J gene TRBJ2-7, with TRBD2 as a possible D gene (6 bases). V dropped 4 bases and J dropped 0 bases, with 11 bases sitting between them. Germline V gene lookup returns CDR1 SGHRS and CDR2 YFSETQ. The CDR3 is 14 amino acids. As DNA, the CDR3 is TGCGCCAGCAGCCCGGGACTGTACTCCTACGAGCAGTACTTC. This codes for CASSPGLYSYEQYF.

The chain is built from TRBV5-1 and TRBJ1-2, with D unclear. The V and J ends lost 4 bases and 2 bases respectively, with 15 bases between them. Germline V gene data show CDR1 as SGHRS and CDR2 as YFSETQ. This CDR3 has 15 residues. CDR3 nucleotides: TGCGCCAGCAGCCTCACCCGTGGCGGGAACTATGGCTACACCTTC. As protein: CASSLTRGGNYGYTF.

The chain has TRBV24-1 and TRBJ1-1; the match to TRBD1 covers 9 bases. The junction had 14 bases not matched to a gene; V was cut back by 6 bases and J by 7 bases. CDR3 length: 16 amino acids. CDR1 and CDR2 from the germline V gene are KGHDR and SFDVKD. CDR3 bases: TGTGCCACCAGTTTTTCACAGGGGGCCCTTCCAAATGAAGCTTTCTTT. This gives the protein CATSFSQGALPNEAFF.

This clone was observed a single time. The V call is TRBV3-1 (or the pseudogene TRBV3-2), the J call TRBJ2-1; 10 nucleotides align to TRBD1. Germline loops: CDR1 LGHDT, CDR2 YNNKEL (reference sequence). Losses at the gene ends were 1 base for V and 7 bases for J; bases not matched to a gene: 4. There are 15 residues in the CDR3. CDR3 coding DNA: TGTGCCAGCAGCCAAGGGACAGGGGGAAGAAATGAGCAGTTCTTC. It specifies CASSQGTGGRNEQFF.

This clone has a handful of counts. Other DNA sequences in the same sample also yield this CDR3. The J gene is TRBJ2-2, the V gene TRBV19; no firm D call. The CDR3 extends over 15 amino acids. Germline V lookup: CDR1 LNHDA, CDR2 SQIVND (reference sequence). The germline V and J ends were trimmed by 3 bases and 1 base, with 9 bases remaining between them. DNA of the CDR3: TGTGCCAGTAGTATTAACAGTCTGAACACCGGGGAGCTGTTTTTT. Its protein is CASSINSLNTGELFF. Combining the CDR3 with reference TRBV19 and TRBJ2-2 gives the whole variable domain DGGITQSPKYLFRKEGQNVTLSCEQNLNHDAMYWYRQDPGQGLRLIYYSQIVNDFQKGDIAEGYSVSREKKESFPLTVTSAQKNPTAFYLCASSINSLNTGELFFGEGSRLTVL.

The V gene is TRBV7-2, the J gene TRBJ1-1; D is possibly TRBD1 (5 bases). This CDR3 has 12 amino acids. Trimming left V 2 bases short and J 8 bases short, with 9 bases between. In germline, CDR1 is SGHTA, CDR2 FQGNSA. The CDR3 nucleotides read TGTGCCAGCAGCTTATTGGGGGGGGAAGCTTTCTTT. Amino acids: CASSLLGGEAFF.

The genes are TRBV27 and TRBJ2-3, with TRBD2 matching over 8 bases. The germline V gene has CDR1 MNHEY and CDR2 SMNVEV (reference sequence). The CDR3 contains 16 residues. V shed 5 bases, J shed 2 bases, and the junction held 9 bases outside the gene matches. The DNA of the CDR3 is TGTGCCAGCAGTAACGGTCGGCGGGAGGACACAGATACGCAGTATTTT. Protein product: CASSNGRREDTDTQYF.

V usage is TRBV4-2 and J usage is TRBJ2-3; TRBD2 aligns across 8 bases. The CDR3 has 17 amino acids. Germline CDR1 is LGHNA and CDR2 is YNFKEQ. Trimming cost V 1 base and J 4 bases; bases outside gene matches: 10. The CDR3 here is CASSQVTAGVGADTQYF. CDR3 DNA sequence: TGTGCCAGCAGCCAAGTCACAGCGGGAGTGGGAGCAGATACGCAGTATTTT.

V usage is TRBV18 and J usage is TRBJ2-1; 9 nucleotides match TRBD2. In germline, CDR1 is KGHSH, CDR2 LQKENI. CDR3 size: 22 residues. After removal of 2 bases from V and 0 bases from J, the junction contained 20 bases not matched to a gene. DNA of the CDR3: TGTGCCAGCTCACCAAATTGGCGGGCTAGCGGGACTACTAACAGCTCCTACAATGAGCAGTTCTTC. Translated, it gives CASSPNWRASGTTNSSYNEQFF.

DNA of the CDR3: TGTGCCAGCACCACAGGAATCCTATCCTACGAGCAGTACTTC. Protein sequence: CASTTGILSYEQYF. The chain couples TRBV2 to TRBJ2-7; TRBD1 might be the D (5 bases). The CDR3 sequence is 14 residues long. CDR1 and CDR2 from the germline V gene are SNHLY and FYNNEI. V shed 7 bases and J shed 1 base, with 14 bases lying between them.

In nucleotides, the CDR3 is TGCGCCAGCAGCAGGACAGGGGCCCGGGGCGGGGAGCTGTTTTTT. Amino acids: CASSRTGARGGELFF. The rearrangement uses TRBV4-1 and TRBJ2-2, with TRBD1 identical over 9 bases. This CDR3 spans 15 amino acids. Germline V gives CDR1 MGHRA, CDR2 YSYEKL. V was clipped by 5 bases and J by 7 bases; unmatched bases: 8.

The rearrangement joins TRBV11-2 to TRBJ1-1; D gene uncertain. Germline lookup yields CDR1 SGHAT and CDR2 FQNNGV. This CDR3 comprises 16 residues. Trimming took 0 bases from V and 3 from J, leaving 14 bases between them. CDR3 in amino acids: CASSLDARGRDTEAFF. The CDR3 DNA reads as TGTGCCAGCAGCTTAGACGCCAGAGGGCGGGACACTGAAGCTTTCTTT.

This rearrangement joins TRBV5-1 to TRBJ2-2; 8 bases agree with TRBD1. The CDR3 spans 15 residues. After removal of 5 bases from V and 2 bases from J, the junction contained 5 bases not matched to a gene. CDR1 is SGHRS, CDR2 YFSETQ, per germline. CDR3 residues: CASRAGTGNTGELFF. The CDR3 bases are TGCGCCAGCAGAGCCGGGACAGGAAACACCGGGGAGCTGTTTTTT.

The chain joins TRBV28 to TRBJ1-2; TRBD1 matches 11 bases. The CDR3 covers 17 residues. Germline assignment: CDR1 MDHEN and CDR2 SYDVKM. V shed 5 bases and J 0 bases; nucleotides not matched to a gene: 8. DNA of the CDR3: TGTGCCAGCAGTGCACTCACGGGACAGGGGGCTAACTATGGCTACACCTTC. Its translation is CASSALTGQGANYGYTF.

The chain uses TRBV14 and TRBJ2-1, with no clear D. Germline CDR1 SGHDN, CDR2 FVKESK. CDR3 size: 17 residues. V dropped 1 base and J dropped 0 bases, with 13 bases sitting between them. The CDR3 sequence: CASSQVSGASSYNEQFF. The CDR3 DNA reads as TGTGCCAGCAGCCAAGTCTCCGGAGCGAGCTCCTACAATGAGCAGTTCTTC.

In DNA, the CDR3 is TGTGCCAGCAGCGTAGTAGGGGGTGAGGGAGTATCCACAGATACGCAGTATTTT. It specifies CASSVVGGEGVSTDTQYF. V and J are TRBV9 and TRBJ2-3; tentatively, D is TRBD1 (6 bases). Looked up from germline, CDR1 is SGDLS and CDR2 is YYNGEE. The CDR3 contains 18 residues. V was trimmed by 0 bases and J by 2 bases, leaving 19 bases between them.

This chain uses TRBV5-1 with TRBJ2-7; the match to TRBD2 covers 9 bases. The germline V gene has CDR1 SGHRS and CDR2 YFSETQ. The CDR3 runs 16 residues. Unmatched junction bases numbered 6, after V lost 2 bases and J lost 0 bases. The CDR3 region is CASSLGLASSSYEQYF. The CDR3 bases are TGCGCCAGCAGCTTAGGACTAGCGTCTAGCTCCTACGAGCAGTACTTC.

The chain uses TRBV5-1 and TRBJ1-5; 9 bases agree with TRBD1. Unmatched junction bases numbered 6, after V lost 4 bases and J lost 4 bases. The germline gives CDR1 SGHRS, CDR2 YFSETQ. This CDR3 spans 15 amino acids. This CDR3 is CASSVEGQGNQPQHF. CDR3 sequence (DNA): TGCGCCAGCAGCGTGGAGGGACAGGGTAATCAGCCCCAGCATTTT.

The chain carries TRBV6-5 and TRBJ2-5, with a weak D call TRBD1 (5 bases). This CDR3 region has 16 residues. V gave up 3 bases and J gave up 5 bases, with 19 bases separating them. From germline, CDR1 is MNHEY and CDR2 SVGAGI. CDR3 protein: CASSYSWTQLGETQYF. As DNA, the CDR3 is TGTGCCAGCAGTTATTCCTGGACACAGTTGGGGGAGACCCAGTACTTC.

The chain combines TRBV5-1 with TRBJ1-2; the D is unclear. V was shortened by 5 bases and J by 7 bases, with 15 bases between the two germline ends. Germline V CDR1 and CDR2: SGHRS, YFSETQ. The CDR3 extends over 13 amino acids. The CDR3 nucleotides are TGCGCCAGCAGTCCCGGAACGGGTACTGGCTACACCTTC. This gives the protein CASSPGTGTGYTF.

This chain connects TRBV5-4 to TRBJ2-7; D is ambiguous. The V end lost 4 bases, the J end lost 2 bases, and 7 bases lay between the germline ends. Looked up from germline, CDR1 is SGHNT and CDR2 is YYREEE (reference sequence). The CDR3 is 12 amino acids. The CDR3 DNA sequence: TGTGCCAGCAGCCGAGGCCCCTACGAGCAGTACTTC. Translating gives CASSRGPYEQYF. The whole variable domain, remainder taken from reference TRBV5-4 and TRBJ2-7, is ETGVTQSPTHLIKTRGQQVTLRCSSQSGHNTVSWYQQALGQGPQFIFQYYREEENGRGNFPPRFSGLQFPNYSSELNVNALELDDSALYLCASSRGPYEQYFGPGTRLTVT.

The chain uses TRBV12-3 or TRBV12-4 and TRBJ1-1, with 11 bases matching TRBD1. This CDR3 is 13 amino acids long. Trimming took 4 bases from V and 10 from J; bases not matched to a gene: 5. In DNA form, the CDR3 reads TGTGCCAGCAGTTGGGACAGGGGGGTTCGAGCTTTCTTT. The encoded protein is CASSWDRGVRAFF.

This clone was seen only a few times. This chain uses TRBV5-1 with TRBJ1-2; no clear D. The CDR3 is 15 residues long. The V gene's germline CDR1 is SGHRS and CDR2 YFSETQ. Trimming left V 0 bases short and J 1 base short, with 10 bases between. CDR3 DNA: TGCGCCAGCAGCTTGGGAGGTCGGTTTAACTATGGCTACACCTTC. The encoded protein is CASSLGGRFNYGYTF.